Shown below are 5 T cell receptor beta chains from a single sample sequenced in a study of tumor-infiltrating lymphocytes in oesophageal squamous cell carcinoma. TCRdb independently ran MiXCR on the PCR reads; one entry per CDR3 protein. Of 20,000 to 25,000 distinct CDR3 sequences in the sample, approximately 35% are singletons; the top ten hold about 19%. The sample consisted of esophageal tumor tissue. These receptors were collected from a female donor with esophageal squamous cell carcinoma.

The rearrangement joins TRBV5-4 to TRBJ2-5; 8 bases agree with TRBD2. The CDR3 sequence is 15 residues long. J lost 3 bases, V lost 4 bases, and 8 bases had no gene match. Per the germline V gene, CDR1 is SGHNT and CDR2 is YYREEE (reference sequence). As DNA, the CDR3 is TGTGCCAGCAGCCCGCGGCCAGCGGGAGAAGAGACCCAGTACTTC. Translating it yields CASSPRPAGEETQYF.

The chain carries TRBV7-6 and TRBJ1-2; no definite D call. Trimming removed 1 base from V and 8 bases from J, with 11 bases in between. CDR1 is SGHVS, CDR2 FNYEAQ, per germline. The CDR3 loop spans 13 amino acids. The CDR3 spells CASSLDYGSGYTF. In DNA, the CDR3 is TGTGCCAGCAGCTTAGACTACGGGAGCGGCTACACCTTC.

Sample share makes this clonotype medium-sized. V gene TRBV7-2 combines with J gene TRBJ2-5, with TRBD2 matching over 9 bases. V shed 1 base, J shed 11 bases, and the junction held 14 bases outside the gene matches. The germline V gene encodes CDR1 SGHTA and CDR2 FQGNSA. The CDR3 has 16 residues. CDR3: CASSLDSGRGSNEQYF. The DNA of the CDR3 is TGTGCCAGCAGCTTAGATAGCGGGAGAGGGAGCAATGAGCAGTACTTC.

In this sample, this clonotype turned up many times. The rearrangement links TRBV4-2 to TRBJ1-2; D is unresolved. This CDR3 has 15 residues. Between the trimmed V and J ends, which lost 0 bases and 4 bases, there was a span of 12 bases. CDR1 is LGHNA, CDR2 YNFKEQ, per germline. The CDR3 DNA reads TGTGCCAGCAGCCAAGATCCGGCGGTTCTCTATGGCTACACCTTC. Protein product: CASSQDPAVLYGYTF.

Many counts were recorded for this clonotype. V gene TRBV6-1 combines with J gene TRBJ1-2; D remains unclear. There are 12 residues in the CDR3. Germline-derived CDR1 and CDR2 are MNHNS and SASEGT. Trimming removed 6 bases at V and 5 bases at J, with 10 bases between. DNA of the CDR3: TGTGCCAGCAGCCCCGGACCGTATGGCTACACCTTC. Translated, it gives CASSPGPYGYTF.